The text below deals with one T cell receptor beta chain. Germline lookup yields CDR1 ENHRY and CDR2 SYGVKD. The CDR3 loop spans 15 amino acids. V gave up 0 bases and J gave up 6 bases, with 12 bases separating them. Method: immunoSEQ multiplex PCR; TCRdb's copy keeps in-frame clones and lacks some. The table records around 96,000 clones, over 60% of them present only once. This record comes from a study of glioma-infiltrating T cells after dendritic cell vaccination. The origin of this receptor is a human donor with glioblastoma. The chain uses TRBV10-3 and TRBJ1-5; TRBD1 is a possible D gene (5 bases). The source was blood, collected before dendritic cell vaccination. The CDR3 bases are TGTGCCATCAGTGAGTCCGGGGGGAATAGTCAGCCCCAGCATTTT. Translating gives CAISESGGNSQPQHF.